A selection of T cell receptor beta chains follows, all from one sample in a study of CD8 T cells in Susac syndrome. MiXCR, run by TCRdb on the immunoSEQ multiplex PCR reads, gives a single entry per CDR3 protein. The sample includes about 190,000 distinct CDR3 sequences, around 93% of them seen just once. The sample consisted of CD8+ T cells from PBMCs. All receptors come from a human donor with Susac syndrome. CDR3s include the opening cysteine and the closing phenylalanine or tryptophan. The order of the fields is D gene, clone size, V gene, J gene, CDR3 protein, CDR3 DNA. The D gene is left open where the match is weak. A clone size is listed for some rows: how often the clone was seen (once, few, many), or a class if it is expanded.

>TRBD2|.|TRBV3-1|TRBJ2-1
CASSQELAGVNEQFF
TGTGCCAGCAGCCAAGAACTAGCGGGAGTCAATGAGCAGTTCTTC
>TRBD2|.|TRBV15|TRBJ2-1
CATSRTSGNTYNEQFF
TGTGCCACCAGCCGGACTAGCGGGAACACCTACAATGAGCAGTTCTTC
>TRBD1|.|TRBV4-1|TRBJ1-4
CASSEPLDRGNEKLFF
TGCGCCAGCAGCGAACCCTTGGACAGGGGAAATGAAAAACTGTTTTTT
>TRBD2|once|TRBV20-1|TRBJ2-1
CSARVALAGPHSYNEQFF
TGCAGTGCTAGAGTTGCGCTAGCGGGACCCCACTCCTACAATGAGCAGTTCTTC
>TRBD1|.|TRBV14|TRBJ2-7
CASSYGTGNIYEQYF
TGTGCCAGCAGCTACGGGACAGGAAATATTTACGAGCAGTACTTC
>.|.|TRBV19|TRBJ2-2
CASKRPVPNTGELFF
TGTGCCAGTAAAAGACCAGTACCGAACACCGGGGAGCTGTTTTTT
>TRBD2|.|TRBV20-1|TRBJ2-7
CSAKTSGGVEQYF
TGCAGTGCTAAGACTAGCGGGGGGGTCGAGCAGTACTTC
>.|.|TRBV3-1|TRBJ2-7
CASSQDLSWGYEQYF
TGTGCCAGCAGCCAAGATCTTAGCTGGGGCTACGAGCAGTACTTC
>.|.|TRBV3-1|TRBJ2-7
CASSRRRAYEQYF
TGTGCCAGCAGCCGTAGGAGGGCCTACGAGCAGTACTTC
>.|.|TRBV29-1|TRBJ2-2
CSVKFPMVGTGELCF
TGCAGCGTTAAATTCCCGATGGTTGGCACCGGGGAGCTGTGTTTT
>TRBD1|.|TRBV20-1|TRBJ2-7
CSARDFGQGAYEQYF
TGCAGTGCTAGAGATTTTGGACAGGGGGCTTACGAGCAGTACTTC
>.|.|TRBV12-3/TRBV12-4|TRBJ2-7
CASSFQGQNIPEQYF
TGTGCCAGCAGTTTTCAAGGACAGAATATCCCCGAGCAGTACTTC
>.|.|TRBV5-6|TRBJ1-1
CASSSTGSRTEAFF
TGTGCCAGCAGCTCTACAGGGTCCCGCACTGAAGCTTTCTTT
>.|.|TRBV9|TRBJ2-1
CASSVRGGLGNEQFF
TGTGCCAGCAGCGTCAGAGGGGGTCTCGGCAATGAGCAGTTCTTC
>.|.|TRBV30|TRBJ1-5
CAWSNDRNQPQHF
TGTGCCTGGAGTAACGACAGAAATCAGCCCCAGCATTTT
>TRBD1|.|TRBV30|TRBJ1-1
CAWMSGTGFTEAFF
TGTGCCTGGATGAGCGGGACAGGGTTCACTGAAGCTTTCTTT
>.|.|TRBV29-1|TRBJ2-2
CSVSGAGELFF
TGCAGCGTGTCCGGGGCCGGGGAGCTGTTTTTT
>TRBD2|once|TRBV2|TRBJ2-3
CASSDSGSATDTQYF
TGTGCCAGCAGTGATAGCGGGAGCGCCACAGATACGCAGTATTTT
>TRBD1|.|TRBV29-1|TRBJ1-1
CSVEGQRNTEAFF
TGCAGCGTTGAGGGACAGAGGAACACTGAAGCTTTCTTT
>.|.|TRBV29-1|TRBJ1-2
CSVEARRGYTF
TGCAGCGTTGAAGCTCGTCGAGGCTACACCTTC
>.|.|TRBV30|TRBJ2-3
CAWSGGDSGTQYF
TGTGCCTGGAGTGGTGGGGACTCAGGTACGCAGTATTTT
>.|.|TRBV7-9|TRBJ2-7
CASSLRVNEQYF
TGTGCCAGCAGCTTAAGGGTCAACGAGCAGTACTTC
>.|few|TRBV20-1|TRBJ2-3
CSARGRGNTDTQYF
TGCAGTGCAAGGGGGCGGGGGAACACAGATACGCAGTATTTT
>.|.|TRBV29-1|TRBJ2-5
CSATVRDQYF
TGCAGCGCCACGGTGAGGGACCAGTACTTC
>.|.|TRBV11-1|TRBJ2-2
CASSLARYQGLQENTGELFF
TGTGCCAGCAGCTTAGCGCGGTATCAGGGACTTCAAGAGAACACCGGGGAGCTGTTTTTT
>.|.|TRBV11-2|TRBJ2-7
CASSLAFSGSTYEQYF
TGTGCCAGCAGCTTAGCATTCAGCGGTTCTACCTACGAGCAGTACTTC
>TRBD2|once|TRBV9|TRBJ2-3
CASSDPLSTSLGTDTQYF
TGTGCCAGCAGCGACCCCCTCTCGACTAGCTTAGGCACAGATACGCAGTATTTT
>.|.|TRBV6-6|TRBJ1-4
CASSYSLRVNEKLFF
TGTGCCAGCAGTTACTCGTTAAGGGTTAATGAAAAACTGTTTTTT
>.|.|TRBV28|TRBJ1-2
CASSLTPSLINYGYTF
TGTGCCAGCAGTCTCACGCCTAGCCTTATAAACTATGGCTACACCTTC
>.|.|TRBV7-9|TRBJ1-6
CASSLDGPAGYNSPLHF
TGTGCCAGCAGCTTAGATGGACCGGCGGGATATAATTCACCCCTCCACTTT
>TRBD2|.|TRBV20-1|TRBJ2-1
CSAKELAAYNEQFF
TGCAGTGCTAAAGAACTAGCGGCTTACAATGAGCAGTTCTTC
>.|.|TRBV13|TRBJ1-1
CASSQTNEAFF
TGTGCCAGCAGCCAAACTAATGAAGCTTTCTTT
>.|.|TRBV29-1|TRBJ2-7
CSVEADYSYEQYF
TGCAGCGTTGAGGCAGACTACTCCTACGAGCAGTACTTC
>TRBD1|.|TRBV4-1|TRBJ1-4
CASSQLGQGHEKLFF
TGCGCCAGCAGCCAACTGGGACAGGGACATGAAAAACTGTTTTTT
>.|.|TRBV27|TRBJ1-2
CASSLSSGADGYTF
TGTGCCAGCAGTTTATCATCGGGCGCGGATGGCTACACCTTC
>TRBD2|.|TRBV13|TRBJ2-3
CASTAGLAESTDTQYF
TGTGCCAGCACGGCGGGACTAGCGGAGAGCACAGATACGCAGTATTTT
>.|.|TRBV7-8|TRBJ2-1
CASSLATAMTDVYNEQFF
TGTGCCAGCAGCTTAGCTACGGCGATGACAGATGTGTACAATGAGCAGTTCTTC
>.|.|TRBV12-3/TRBV12-4|TRBJ2-5
CASSEVLSHKETQYF
TGTGCCAGCAGCGAGGTGTTATCCCACAAAGAGACCCAGTACTTC
>.|few|TRBV25-1|TRBJ2-5
CASSLVLEETQYF
TGTGCCAGCAGTTTAGTCCTAGAAGAGACCCAGTACTTC
>.|.|TRBV12-3/TRBV12-4|TRBJ1-1
CASRYGGGSNTEAFF
TGTGCCAGCAGATATGGGGGGGGCTCGAACACTGAAGCTTTCTTT
>TRBD2|.|TRBV7-9|TRBJ2-7
CASSLDREGNYEQYF
TGTGCCAGCAGCTTAGACCGGGAGGGCAACTACGAGCAGTACTTC
>.|.|TRBV5-1|TRBJ1-1
CASSSGDNTEAFF
TGCGCCAGCAGTTCTGGTGACAACACTGAAGCTTTCTTT
>.|once|TRBV13|TRBJ1-3
CASSLRQGARRNTIYF
TGTGCCAGCAGCTTACGGCAGGGCGCCCGAAGAAACACCATATATTTT